The clone carrying this T cell receptor (beta chain) was seen ten or more times. The antigen remains undetermined. The data derive from a study of metastatic and nonmetastatic thyroid tumors. Whole-study results and caveats: It was reported that TCR beta diversity was significantly higher in malignant thyroid tumors than benign nodules, in blood and tumor.

TCRdb reanalyzed the PCR reads with MiXCR. The data hold 25,000 or so clones, with 15% observed a single time. Trimming pared 0 bases from V and 6 bases from J, leaving 14 bases between. The CDR3 is 15 residues long. From germline, CDR1 is SGHRS and CDR2 YFSETQ. Patients had received no treatment of any kind before thyroid surgery. This sequence originates from a male donor with papillary thyroid cancer or a benign thyroid nodule (not recorded which). Some clones in this sample may be carry-over from other donors' samples. Sequenced: blood. The chain uses TRBV5-1 and TRBJ2-3, with a possible D match to TRBD2 (6 bases). DNA of the CDR3: TGCGCCAGCAGCTTGGGGGACTTCCTGAGGGATACGCAGTATTTT. Protein product: CASSLGDFLRDTQYF.